These 13 T cell receptor beta chains came from one sample sequenced in a study of cytomegalovirus exposure and HLA in healthy donors. Primers: 60 Vbeta forward and 13 Jbeta reverse. The assay was immunoSEQ multiplex PCR, and TCRdb's table has in-frame clones only and misses some. Of about 130,000 clones in the sample, more than 65% were seen once. The sample consisted of PBMCs. Receptors originate from a woman under 30 in good health and CMV-seropositive.

This clone was picked up one time. The V gene is TRBV2, the J gene TRBJ2-1; 10 bases match TRBD2. Per germline, CDR1 SNHLY and CDR2 FYNNEI. V shed 7 bases and J 9 bases; nucleotides not matched to a gene: 9. CDR3 size: 14 residues. CDR3: CASKERGGLGEQFF. The CDR3 DNA reads as TGTGCCAGCAAGGAGCGGGGGGGGCTCGGTGAGCAGTTCTTC.

This clone was detected only once. The J gene is TRBJ1-2, the V gene TRBV6-5, with a possible D match to TRBD1 (6 bases). The CDR3 consists of 13 residues. CDR1 and CDR2 from the germline V gene are MNHEY and SVGAGI. Trimming removed 2 bases at V and 4 bases at J, with 8 bases between. The DNA of the CDR3 is TGTGCCAGCAGTTACGACAGGAGCTATGGCTACACCTTC. Its translation is CASSYDRSYGYTF.

CDR3 sequence reads: CASSIGLPNSYNEQFF. The CDR3 coding sequence is TGCGCCAGCAGCATCGGACTACCCAACTCCTACAATGAGCAGTTCTTC. The J gene is TRBJ2-1, the V gene TRBV5-1; maybe TRBD2 (6 bases). From germline, CDR1 is SGHRS and CDR2 YFSETQ. With 4 bases removed from V and 0 bases from J, the gap between germline ends came to 14 bases. The CDR3 spans 16 residues.

The J gene is TRBJ2-7, the V gene TRBV19; a weak D match, TRBD2 (6 bases). V was clipped by 2 bases and J by 1 base, with 9 bases between them. CDR3 length equals 14 residues. The germline CDR1 and CDR2 sequences are LNHDA and SQIVND (reference sequence). The CDR3 DNA is TGTGCCAGTAGTATAACTAGCCGGTCCTACGAGCAGTACTTC. It encodes CASSITSRSYEQYF.

The DNA of the CDR3 is TGTGCCAGCAGCGCCGGACAGGGCTCTGGAAACACCATATATTTT. Translating gives CASSAGQGSGNTIYF. This chain connects TRBV9 to TRBJ1-3; 8 bases agree with TRBD1. Germline-derived CDR1 and CDR2 are SGDLS and YYNGEE. The CDR3 extends over 15 amino acids. With 3 bases clipped from V and 0 bases from J, the junction kept 2 bases outside the gene matches.

V gene TRBV19 combines with J gene TRBJ2-2, with D possibly being TRBD2 (5 bases). CDR1 LNHDA and CDR2 SQIVND come from the germline V gene (reference sequence). The CDR3 length is 14 residues. Trimming cost V 3 bases and J 5 bases, with 10 bases left between them. CDR3 sequence: CASSIAGLTGELFF. CDR3 sequence (DNA): TGTGCCAGTAGTATCGCGGGCCTGACCGGGGAGCTGTTTTTT.

The chain couples TRBV23-1 to TRBJ1-5; no firm D call. TRBV23-1 is annotated as an ORF whose role is uncertain. The CDR3 runs to 15 residues. Deletions cut 0 bases from V and 0 bases from J, with 6 bases between. In DNA, the CDR3 is TGCGCCAGCAGTCAATCGTGGCCTAGCAATCAGCCCCAGCATTTT. Translating gives CASSQSWPSNQPQHF.

The chain is built from TRBV21-1 and TRBJ2-1; the DNA was not compared with TRBD2, the D call given in the table. TRBV21-1 is designated a pseudogene. The CDR3 loop spans 14 amino acids. For the CDR3, the DNA is TGTGCCAGCAGCAAAGCTGGCCGGGGCAATGAGCAGTTCTTC. Protein sequence: CASSKAGRGNEQFF.

The gene calls are TRBV4-1 and TRBJ2-7; TRBD1 is a possible D gene (6 bases). Trimming removed 0 bases from V and 3 bases from J, with 9 bases in between. In germline, CDR1 is MGHRA, CDR2 YSYEKL. The CDR3 has 14 amino acids. The CDR3 coding sequence is TGCGCCAGCAGCCAAGATAGGACAGTCTACGAGCAGTACTTC. The encoded protein is CASSQDRTVYEQYF.

This chain uses TRBV13 with TRBJ2-3, with D hard to call. V lost 1 base and J lost 1, with 9 bases in between. This CDR3 region has 15 residues. The germline gives CDR1 PRHDT, CDR2 FYEKMQ (reference sequence). For the CDR3, the DNA is TGTGCCAGCAGCTTAGCCCTAGAGGGCACAGATACGCAGTATTTT. Its protein is CASSLALEGTDTQYF.

J is TRBJ1-5 and V is TRBV6-5; 7 nucleotides line up with TRBD1. Trimming cost V 0 bases and J 2 bases; bases outside gene matches: 4. CDR1 is MNHEY, CDR2 SVGAGI, per germline. The CDR3 is 16 residues long. CDR3 DNA: TGTGCCAGCAGTTACTCAGGAGGGGGCGGCAATCAGCCCCAGCATTTT. Its translation: CASSYSGGGGNQPQHF.

This chain joins TRBV11-2 and TRBJ2-7, with a tentative D call TRBD1 (6 bases). The CDR3 has 16 residues. The V gene's germline CDR1 is SGHAT and CDR2 FQNNGV. V lost 5 bases to trimming and J lost 3 bases, with 20 bases between them. The chain's CDR3 is CASSGGRWGPYYEQYF. As DNA, the CDR3 is TGTGCCAGCAGCGGGGGCCGGTGGGGACCATACTACGAGCAGTACTTC.

The J gene is TRBJ2-3, the V gene TRBV7-8, with D possibly TRBD2 on 6 matching bases. Germline assignment: CDR1 SGHVS and CDR2 FQNEAQ. This CDR3 is 14 amino acids long. V was pared by 5 bases and J by 2 bases, with 11 bases between. The CDR3 here is CASSRDSDTDTQYF. DNA of the CDR3: TGTGCCAGCAGCAGGGACTCCGACACAGATACGCAGTATTTT. The entire variable domain, with the rest obtained from reference TRBV7-8 and TRBJ2-3, is as follows: GAGVSQSPRYKVAKRGQDVALRCDPISGHVSLFWYQQALGQGPEFLTYFQNEAQLDKSGLPSDRFFAERPEGSVSTLKIQRTQQEDSAVYLCASSRDSDTDTQYFGPGTRLTVL.